Listed here are 21 T cell receptor beta chains from one sample, sequenced in a study of blood T cell repertoires in COVID-19. Repertoires were generated with immunoSEQ multiplex PCR, while TCRdb's copy carries only in-frame clones and drops some. The table has a few hundred thousand clones, roughly 80% seen once. The specimen was PBMCs or T cells enriched from blood (not recorded which). These receptors all come from a man between 45 and 60 years old who had recovered from COVID-19.

The chain links TRBV6-5 to TRBJ2-7; D call uncertain. V dropped 6 bases and J dropped 6 bases, with 6 bases sitting between them. Germline assignment: CDR1 MNHEY and CDR2 SVGAGI. The CDR3 has 10 amino acids. The CDR3 sequence is CASSKAEQYF. The CDR3 nucleotides read TGTGCCAGCAGCAAAGCCGAGCAGTACTTC.

The CDR3 DNA follows: TGTGCCACCGGGACACTTAGCAATCAGCCCCAGCATTTT. Translated, it gives CATGTLSNQPQHF. The chain has TRBV6-5 and TRBJ1-5, with D possibly matching TRBD1 (6 bases). Germline CDR1 reads MNHEY; CDR2 reads SVGAGI. Trimming stripped 10 bases from V and 0 bases from J, with 10 bases between. This CDR3 region has 13 residues.

The chain combines TRBV5-4 with TRBJ2-3; D is uncertain. There are 15 residues in the CDR3. The germline CDR1 and CDR2 sequences are SGHNT and YYREEE (reference sequence). V lost 4 bases and J 2 bases, leaving 14 bases between the germline ends. The CDR3 coding sequence is TGTGCCAGCAGCGACGGTGCGGCCATCACAGATACGCAGTATTTT. Protein: CASSDGAAITDTQYF. The whole variable domain, filled in from reference TRBV5-4 and TRBJ2-3, reads ETGVTQSPTHLIKTRGQQVTLRCSSQSGHNTVSWYQQALGQGPQFIFQYYREEENGRGNFPPRFSGLQFPNYSSELNVNALELDDSALYLCASSDGAAITDTQYFGPGTRLTVL.

The rearrangement joins TRBV19 to TRBJ1-5, with 12 bases that match TRBD1. Germline V gives CDR1 LNHDA, CDR2 SQIVND (reference sequence). CDR3 size: 17 residues. V was pared by 5 bases and J by 3 bases, with 8 bases of the junction left unmatched. CDR3: CASSLLGTGGFNQPQHF. The CDR3 DNA follows: TGTGCCAGTAGTCTTTTGGGGACAGGGGGCTTCAATCAGCCCCAGCATTTT.

Ten or more counts support this clone. J is TRBJ2-1 and V is TRBV3-1 (or the pseudogene TRBV3-2), with TRBD2 matching 8 bases. The CDR3 covers 14 residues. J was trimmed by 10 bases and V by 0 bases; bases with no gene match: 5. Germline CDR1 is LGHDT and CDR2 is YNNKEL (reference sequence). This CDR3 is CASSQDRKRGEQFF. CDR3 coding DNA: TGTGCCAGCAGCCAAGATCGTAAGCGGGGGGAGCAGTTCTTC.

V gene TRBV30 combines with J gene TRBJ1-4; D not resolved. CDR3 length equals 13 residues. V was shortened by 4 bases and J by 4 bases, with 10 bases between the two germline ends. CDR1 GTSNPN and CDR2 SVGIG come from the germline V gene (reference sequence). CDR3 DNA: TGTGCCTGGATCGGGGAGGGTAATGAAAAACTGTTTTTT. Translated: CAWIGEGNEKLFF.

This chain joins TRBV7-9 and TRBJ2-7; possible D gene TRBD1, 6 bases. CDR1 is SEHNR and CDR2 is FQNEAQ in the germline V gene (reference sequence). V lost 4 bases and J lost 6, with 10 bases in between. This CDR3 has 12 amino acids. The CDR3 loop is CASSSWTVEQYF. CDR3 coding DNA: TGTGCCAGCAGCTCCTGGACAGTCGAGCAGTACTTC.

The rearrangement joins TRBV6-4 to TRBJ2-2; 7 bases match TRBD1. V lost 9 bases, J lost 4 bases, and 8 bases stayed unmatched. In germline, CDR1 is MRHNA, CDR2 SNTAGT. This CDR3 contains 14 residues. The CDR3 bases are TGTGCCAGAGACGACAGGGTTGGCACCGGGGAGCTGTTTTTT. This sequence encodes CARDDRVGTGELFF.

There are a few counts of this clone. The chain joins TRBV3-1 (or the pseudogene TRBV3-2) to TRBJ2-7, with TRBD2 identical over 10 bases. The germline V gene has CDR1 LGHDT and CDR2 YNNKEL (reference sequence). The V and J ends lost 4 bases and 0 bases, in that order; junction bases with no gene match: 9. This CDR3 has 17 residues. The CDR3 DNA sequence: TGTGCCAGCAGCCGAGCCGGGACTAGCGCGAGCTCCTACGAGCAGTACTTC. Its protein product is CASSRAGTSASSYEQYF.

The chain couples TRBV11-2 to TRBJ2-2; 16 bases are a match to TRBD2. The CDR3 is 17 residues long. In germline, CDR1 is SGHAT, CDR2 FQNNGV. Trimming at V came to 4 bases and at J to 6 bases, leaving 5 bases not matched to a gene. CDR3 in amino acids: CASSSGLAGGLAGELFF. The CDR3 DNA follows: TGTGCCAGCAGCTCGGGACTAGCGGGAGGGTTAGCCGGGGAGCTGTTTTTT.

This chain uses TRBV4-2 with TRBJ1-5; 8 nucleotides match TRBD1. The V gene's germline CDR1 is LGHNA and CDR2 YNFKEQ. Germline trimming cut 0 bases from V and 5 bases from J; bases unmatched to any gene: 6. CDR3 size: 16 residues. The CDR3 loop is CASSQDLTGGYQPQHF. Here the CDR3 DNA reads TGTGCCAGCAGCCAAGATTTAACAGGGGGTTATCAGCCCCAGCATTTT.

The CDR3 sequence is CASSLLGGTDTQYF. CDR3 in DNA: TGCGCCAGCAGCTTGTTAGGGGGCACAGATACGCAGTATTTT. This sequence joins TRBV5-1 and TRBJ2-3; D perhaps matches TRBD1 (5 bases). The CDR3 totals 14 residues. Trimming took 1 base from V and 1 from J, leaving 7 bases between them. Per germline, CDR1 SGHRS and CDR2 YFSETQ.

In the case of this clone: One junction end disagrees with the germline gene, perhaps due to a read error. V gene TRBV29-1 combines with J gene TRBJ1-2; D gene unclear. Germline V gene lookup returns CDR1 SQVTM and CDR2 ANQGSEA. The CDR3 extends over 11 amino acids. CDR3 residues: CSIDSTRGYTF. As DNA, the CDR3 is TGCAGCATTGATTCCACGCGCGGCTACACCTTC.

V is TRBV29-1 and J is TRBJ2-5; tentative D call: TRBD2 (6 bases). This CDR3 is built from 14 residues. Germline assignment: CDR1 SQVTM and CDR2 ANQGSEA. Trimming took 4 bases from V and 5 from J, leaving 17 bases between them. CDR3: CSVGPGGVRETQYF. For the CDR3, the DNA is TGCAGCGTTGGCCCCGGAGGGGTTCGGGAGACCCAGTACTTC.

The chain combines TRBV3-1 (or the pseudogene TRBV3-2) with TRBJ2-7; 12 bases are a match to TRBD2. This CDR3 has 16 residues. Unmatched junction bases numbered 3, after V lost 1 base and J lost 2 bases. Germline V lookup: CDR1 LGHDT, CDR2 YNNKEL (reference sequence). The CDR3 bases are TGTGCCAGCAGCCAAGGACTAGCGGGAGCCCCCTACGAGCAGTACTTC. Its protein product is CASSQGLAGAPYEQYF.

The chain uses TRBV13 and TRBJ2-1; 9 bases map to TRBD1. This CDR3 is built from 13 residues. V trimming: 5 bases; J trimming: 7 bases; junction bases outside the gene matches: 3. In germline, CDR1 is PRHDT, CDR2 FYEKMQ (reference sequence). CDR3 protein: CASSGDRVNEQFF. The CDR3 DNA follows: TGTGCCAGCAGCGGGGACAGGGTGAATGAGCAGTTCTTC.

This clone was recorded once. V is TRBV28 and J is TRBJ1-5; TRBD1 agrees at 9 bases. This CDR3 has 17 amino acids. Per germline, CDR1 MDHEN and CDR2 SYDVKM. V lost 0 bases and J lost 1; bases outside the gene matches: 4. DNA for the CDR3: TGTGCCAGCAGTTTATGGCGCGGGACAGGGAGCAATCAGCCCCAGCATTTT. This gives the protein CASSLWRGTGSNQPQHF.

The J gene is TRBJ2-5, the V gene TRBV4-2; the match to TRBD2 covers 8 bases. After removal of 1 base from V and 9 bases from J, the junction contained 10 bases not matched to a gene. The germline V gene has CDR1 LGHNA and CDR2 YNFKEQ. The CDR3 consists of 15 residues. DNA for the CDR3: TGTGCCAGCAGCCAAGGCGGGGGACTAGTCGAGCCCCAGTACTTC. Its protein is CASSQGGGLVEPQYF.

The J gene is TRBJ1-5, the V gene TRBV2, with D tentatively TRBD1 (6 bases). There are 14 residues in the CDR3. Germline CDR1 is SNHLY and CDR2 is FYNNEI. Trimming stripped 2 bases from V and 6 bases from J, with 11 bases between. CDR3 in amino acids: CASSEYRVTQPQHF. For the CDR3, the DNA is TGTGCCAGCAGTGAATACAGGGTAACTCAGCCCCAGCATTTT.

The CDR3 sequence: CASSTPGGTEAFF. The CDR3 nucleotides are TGTGCCAGTTCAACTCCAGGGGGGACTGAAGCTTTCTTT. The chain has TRBV18 and TRBJ1-1; 7 bases fit TRBD1. CDR3 size: 13 residues. V trimming: 9 bases; J trimming: 5 bases; junction bases outside the gene matches: 9. Germline assignment: CDR1 KGHSH and CDR2 LQKENI.

This chain links TRBV5-1 with TRBJ2-1, with 7 bases that match TRBD2. The CDR3 has 16 amino acids. CDR1 and CDR2 from the germline V gene are SGHRS and YFSETQ. V lost 0 bases and J lost 5; bases outside the gene matches: 8. This CDR3 is CASSLAKGRGHNEQFF. The DNA of the CDR3 is TGCGCCAGCAGCTTGGCCAAGGGGAGGGGACACAATGAGCAGTTCTTC.